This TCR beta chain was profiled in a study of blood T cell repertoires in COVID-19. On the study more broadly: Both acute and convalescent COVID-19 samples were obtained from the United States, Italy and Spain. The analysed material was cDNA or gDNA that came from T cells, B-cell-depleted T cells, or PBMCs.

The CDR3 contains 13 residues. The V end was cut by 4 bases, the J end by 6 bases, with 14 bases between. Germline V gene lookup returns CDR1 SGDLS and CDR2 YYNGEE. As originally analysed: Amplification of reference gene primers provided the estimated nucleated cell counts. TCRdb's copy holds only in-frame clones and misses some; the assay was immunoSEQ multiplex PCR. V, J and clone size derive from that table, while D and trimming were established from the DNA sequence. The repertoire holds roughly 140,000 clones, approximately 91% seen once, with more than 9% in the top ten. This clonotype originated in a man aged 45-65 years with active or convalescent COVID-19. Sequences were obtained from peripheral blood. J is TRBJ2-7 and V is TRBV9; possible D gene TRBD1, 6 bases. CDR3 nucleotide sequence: TGTGCCAGCAGCCCAGGGGACCTTAGCGAGCAGTACTTC. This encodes CASSPGDLSEQYF.